Listed below are T cell receptor beta chains from one sample, sequenced in a study of persistence of HIV-infected CD4 T cells. The method was immunoSEQ multiplex PCR; TCRdb's version includes in-frame clones alone and lacks a portion of them. Of about 36,000 clones listed, roughly 84% are singletons. Their specific antigens are unknown. Specimen: cultured CD4+ T cells from PBMCs, collected from a patient who received antiretroviral therapy. These receptors were collected from an adult with HIV. The donor label of this sample is uncertain. The CDR3 runs from the conserved cysteine through the conserved F or W. The D gene is left open where the match is weak. Where a row states a size, it is once, few, many or the class of an expanded clone; other rows omit it.

D: -
size: -
V: TRBV5-4
J: TRBJ2-3
DNA: TGTGCCAGCAGCACATTGGACTTTGTCACAGATACGCAGTATTTT
CDR3: CASSTLDFVTDTQYF

D: -
size: -
V: TRBV15
J: TRBJ2-2
DNA: TGTGCCACCAGCAGAGATAAGGGGAGCTGGAACACCGGGGAGCTGTTTTTT
CDR3: CATSRDKGSWNTGELFF

D: TRBD1
size: few
V: TRBV7-9
J: TRBJ1-2
DNA: TGTGCCAGCAGCCCCCAGGGGGGCGGCTACACCTTC
CDR3: CASSPQGGGYTF

D: -
size: -
V: TRBV15
J: TRBJ1-4
DNA: TGTGCCACCAGCAGAGTAGGTGTAACTAATGAAAAACTGTTTTTT
CDR3: CATSRVGVTNEKLFF

D: -
size: -
V: TRBV7-2
J: TRBJ2-1
DNA: TGTGCCAGCAGCTTTGGCCCCACGAGCTCCTACAATGAGCAGTTCTTC
CDR3: CASSFGPTSSYNEQFF

D: -
size: once
V: TRBV9
J: TRBJ2-2
DNA: TGTGCCAGCAGCTTCGGAGGACACAACACCGGGGAGCTGTTTTTT
CDR3: CASSFGGHNTGELFF

D: -
size: -
V: TRBV5-1
J: TRBJ1-1
DNA: TGCGCCAGCAGCCCAACGGTTTCGAACACTGAAGCTTTCTTT
CDR3: CASSPTVSNTEAFF

D: TRBD1
size: -
V: TRBV19
J: TRBJ2-2
DNA: TGTGCCAGTAGCCTCCTGTTGGGACAGGCGAACACCGGGGAGCTGTTTTTT
CDR3: CASSLLLGQANTGELFF

D: -
size: few
V: TRBV23-1
J: TRBJ1-4
DNA: TGCGCCAGCAGCCGACCCCTTACCAGGACGCGGAAATACAATGAAAAACTGTTTTTT
CDR3: CASSRPLTRTRKYNEKLFF

D: -
size: once
V: TRBV12-2
J: TRBJ2-5
DNA: TGTGCAAGTCGCTTAGCCCGACAGGGCGGGGGCCAAGAGACCCAGTACTTC
CDR3: CASRLARQGGGQETQYF

D: -
size: -
V: TRBV14
J: TRBJ2-1
DNA: TGTGCCAGCAGCCAAGTGATAGGGGGCTCCTACAATGAGCAGTTCTTC
CDR3: CASSQVIGGSYNEQFF

D: -
size: -
V: TRBV14
J: TRBJ2-2
DNA: TGTGCCAGCAGCCTAACCTTCGGGCTAGGCGGTGACACCGGGGAGCTGTTTTTT
CDR3: CASSLTFGLGGDTGELFF

D: -
size: -
V: TRBV5-1
J: TRBJ2-7
DNA: TGCGCCAGCAGCCCTGGTGGAAAGTCCTACGAGCAGTACTTC
CDR3: CASSPGGKSYEQYF

D: TRBD1
size: -
V: TRBV10-3
J: TRBJ2-3
DNA: TGTGCCATCCGACAGGGTTCTAGCACAGATACGCAGTATTTT
CDR3: CAIRQGSSTDTQYF

D: -
size: -
V: TRBV18
J: TRBJ2-2
DNA: TGTGCCAGCTCACAAAGCGGACAGAACACCGGGGAGCTGTTTTTT
CDR3: CASSQSGQNTGELFF

D: -
size: -
V: TRBV19
J: TRBJ2-5
DNA: TGTGCCAGTAGTATAGGGACGGTCAGGGGTGGAGAGACCCAGTACTTC
CDR3: CASSIGTVRGGETQYF

D: TRBD1
size: -
V: TRBV5-1
J: TRBJ1-1
DNA: TGCGCCAGCAGCTTTGTTGGGACAGGGTCATCAAACACTGAAGCTTTCTTT
CDR3: CASSFVGTGSSNTEAFF

D: -
size: once
V: TRBV29-1
J: TRBJ1-4
DNA: TGCAGCGTTGTGGGTCCACAGGGAATGAAACTGTTTTTT
CDR3: CSVVGPQGMKLFF

D: -
size: -
V: TRBV6-6
J: TRBJ2-7
DNA: TGTGCCAGCAGTTCTCATCAAAGCTACGAGCAGTACTTC
CDR3: CASSSHQSYEQYF

D: -
size: -
V: TRBV5-1
J: TRBJ2-3
DNA: TGCGCCAGCAGCTTTGAGGGGGGCACAGATACGCAGTATTTT
CDR3: CASSFEGGTDTQYF

D: -
size: -
V: TRBV5-1
J: TRBJ2-1
DNA: TGCGCCAGCAGCTTGCCCGGGACAGAGCAGTTCTTC
CDR3: CASSLPGTEQFF

D: TRBD2
size: -
V: TRBV4-2
J: TRBJ2-3
DNA: TGTGCCAGCAGCCAAGGGACTAGCGGGGGGGCTAGAGATACGCAGTATTTT
CDR3: CASSQGTSGGARDTQYF

D: TRBD1
size: few
V: TRBV2
J: TRBJ1-2
DNA: TGTGCCAGCAGTGCAGACAGGGCTTGGGGCTACACCTTC
CDR3: CASSADRAWGYTF

D: -
size: -
V: TRBV19
J: TRBJ1-6
DNA: TGTGCCAGTACGAGGACAGCGTCCGGCGATTCACCCCTCCACTTT
CDR3: CASTRTASGDSPLHF